Listed here are 25 T cell receptor beta chains from one sample, sequenced in a study of shared clonotypes between healthy human individuals. Assay used: immunoSEQ multiplex PCR; TCRdb lists only in-frame clones, some missing. The sample shows about 980,000 clones, approximately 80% of them seen only once. The sequencing sample was made of memory CD4+ T cells sorted from blood. As to subset: CD45RA-negative fraction. The receptors come from a man between 18 and 35 years old in good health.

The rearrangement joins TRBV28 to TRBJ1-2; maybe TRBD1 (5 bases). Germline loops: CDR1 MDHEN, CDR2 SYDVKM. The CDR3 spans 16 residues. Deletions cut 4 bases from V and 4 bases from J, with 19 bases between. The CDR3 DNA reads as TGTGCCAGCAGTTCGCCTGGCGGGGCCCACCCCTATGGCTACACCTTC. It is translated as CASSSPGGAHPYGYTF.

V and J are TRBV10-2 and TRBJ1-2; 7 nucleotides agree with TRBD1. The V gene end was trimmed by 5 bases and the J gene end by 4 bases; junction bases not matched to a gene: 10. The CDR3 loop spans 15 amino acids. The V gene's germline CDR1 is WSHSY and CDR2 SAAADI. CDR3 DNA sequence: TGCGCCAGCAGTAAGGGACAGACTCCTGGCTATGGCTACACCTTC. It encodes CASSKGQTPGYGYTF.

The chain links TRBV2 to TRBJ2-7; the D gene could be TRBD1 or TRBD2 (5 bases each). Trimming removed 6 bases at V and 3 bases at J, with 9 bases between. Germline lookup yields CDR1 SNHLY and CDR2 FYNNEI. This CDR3 region has 12 residues. The CDR3 DNA reads TGTGCCAGCAGGGGGGTTCGCTACGAGCAGTACTTC. It encodes CASRGVRYEQYF. The complete variable domain, with remaining parts taken from reference TRBV2 and TRBJ2-7, reads EPEVTQTPSHQVTQMGQEVILRCVPISNHLYFYWYRQILGQKVEFLVSFYNNEISEKSEIFDDQFSVERPDGSNFTLKIRSTKLEDSAMYFCASRGVRYEQYFGPGTRLTVT.

The chain links TRBV30 to TRBJ2-1; 9 nucleotides align to TRBD2. This CDR3 is built from 16 residues. Losses at the gene ends were 4 bases for V and 6 bases for J; bases not matched to a gene: 13. Germline assignment: CDR1 GTSNPN and CDR2 SVGIG (reference sequence). CDR3 in amino acids: CAWNPKGAGGLNEQFF. For the CDR3, the DNA is TGTGCCTGGAACCCCAAGGGGGCGGGGGGGCTCAATGAGCAGTTCTTC.

The rearrangement links TRBV6-6 to TRBJ1-2; 7 bases agree with TRBD1. The CDR3 length is 16 residues. The V gene end was trimmed by 5 bases and the J gene end by 4 bases; junction bases not matched to a gene: 13. Germline assignment: CDR1 MNHNY and CDR2 SVGAGI (reference sequence). The CDR3: CASSIPGQTGSYGYTF. Here the CDR3 DNA reads TGTGCCAGCAGTATTCCTGGGCAGACAGGGAGCTATGGCTACACCTTC.

The chain is built from TRBV28 and TRBJ2-6; D remains ambiguous. Germline V lookup: CDR1 MDHEN, CDR2 SYDVKM. The CDR3 is 14 residues long. V lost 6 bases and J lost 2, with 8 bases in between. CDR3 DNA sequence: TGTGCCAGCAGGAAAGAGGCTGGGGCCAACGTCCTGACTTTC. This gives the protein CASRKEAGANVLTF. The full variable domain, with the rest looked up from reference TRBV28 and TRBJ2-6, is DVKVTQSSRYLVKRTGEKVFLECVQDMDHENMFWYRQDPGLGLRLIYFSYDVKMKEKGDIPEGYSVSREKKERFSLILESASTNQTSMYLCASRKEAGANVLTFGAGSRLTVL.

The chain carries TRBV15 and TRBJ2-1; 9 nucleotides align to TRBD1. Germline V lookup: CDR1 LNHNV, CDR2 YYDKDF (reference sequence). Trimming removed 7 bases from V and 3 bases from J; junction bases left unmatched: 4. The CDR3 covers 14 residues. The CDR3 loop reads CATTPDRGYNEQFF. CDR3 in DNA: TGTGCCACCACACCGGACAGGGGCTACAATGAGCAGTTCTTC. Full variable domain (rest looked up from reference TRBV15 and TRBJ2-1): DAMVIQNPRYQVTQFGKPVTLSCSQTLNHNVMYWYQQKSSQAPKLLFHYYDKDFNNEADTPDNFQSRRPNTSFCFLDIRSPGLGDTAMYLCATTPDRGYNEQFFGPGTRLTVL.

In its sample, this clone was seen once. The V call is TRBV5-1, the J call TRBJ2-3; 10 bases align to TRBD1. Trimming cost V 4 bases and J 4 bases; bases outside gene matches: 9. This CDR3 region has 16 residues. The germline gives CDR1 SGHRS, CDR2 YFSETQ. The CDR3 region has the DNA TGCGCCAGCAGCCCTCCCGGGACAGGGGACGCAGATACGCAGTATTTT. Translation gives CASSPPGTGDADTQYF.

This rearrangement joins TRBV4-1 to TRBJ2-5, with 10 bases matching TRBD2. The CDR3 extends over 17 amino acids. V gave up 0 bases and J gave up 1 base; unmatched junction bases: 5. Germline CDR1 reads MGHRA; CDR2 reads YSYEKL. The CDR3, as DNA: TGCGCCAGCAGCCAAGATCGGGCTAGCGGGGGCCAAGAGACCCAGTACTTC. It yields the protein CASSQDRASGGQETQYF.

The chain is built from TRBV30 and TRBJ1-1, with D unclear. V dropped 1 base and J dropped 5 bases, with 14 bases sitting between them. Per the germline V gene, CDR1 is GTSNPN and CDR2 is SVGIG (reference sequence). The CDR3 is made up of 14 amino acids. The CDR3 DNA sequence: TGTGCCTGGAGTGCACTGGGAGGAAGAACTGAAGCTTTCTTT. This encodes CAWSALGGRTEAFF.

The chain recombines TRBV7-2 with TRBJ1-1, with 9 bases identical to TRBD1. CDR3 length equals 16 residues. The V and J ends lost 5 bases and 0 bases, in that order; junction bases with no gene match: 7. The germline V gene has CDR1 SGHTA and CDR2 FQGNSA. For the CDR3, the DNA is TGTGCCAGCAGCCGCCGGACAGGGGACTTGAACACTGAAGCTTTCTTT. It codes for CASSRRTGDLNTEAFF.

The genes are TRBV7-2 and TRBJ1-1; unclear D gene. The V gene lost 3 bases and the J gene lost 11 bases, with 10 bases spanning the gap. This CDR3 region has 11 residues. Germline CDR1 and CDR2: SGHTA and FQGNSA. The CDR3 nucleotides are TGTGCCAGCAGCTTGGGGTCGACCGCTTTCTTT. This gives the protein CASSLGSTAFF.

The V and J genes are TRBV2 and TRBJ2-7; 15 bases map to TRBD2. CDR1 SNHLY and CDR2 FYNNEI come from the germline V gene. The CDR3 contains 18 residues. V was clipped by 5 bases and J by 0 bases; unmatched bases: 8. The CDR3, as DNA: TGTGCCAGCAGTCACGGGACTAGCGGGAGGCCTAGCTCCTACGAGCAGTACTTC. It yields the protein CASSHGTSGRPSSYEQYF.

This clone has a handful of counts. This chain uses TRBV27 with TRBJ1-5; D uncertain. Trimming removed 0 bases at V and 10 bases at J, with 16 bases between. CDR1 is MNHEY, CDR2 SMNVEV, per germline (reference sequence). The CDR3 has 15 residues. CDR3: CASSLSRPLSTPQHF. CDR3 nucleotide sequence: TGTGCCAGCAGTTTATCCCGCCCTCTGAGCACACCCCAGCATTTT.

This clone turned up a few times. The J gene is TRBJ2-7, the V gene TRBV28; 9 bases line up with TRBD2. CDR3 length: 16 amino acids. The J segment lost 2 bases and the V segment lost 3 bases, leaving 8 bases of the junction unmatched. Germline CDR1 is MDHEN and CDR2 is SYDVKM. The CDR3 spells CASSFLAGGPAYEQYF. In DNA, the CDR3 is TGTGCCAGCAGTTTCCTCGCGGGGGGGCCGGCCTACGAGCAGTACTTC.

The CDR3 region has the DNA TGCGCCAGCAGCTTGGATCGGGGTTGGACCACTGAAGCTTTCTTT. Residues: CASSLDRGWTTEAFF. The V gene is TRBV5-1, the J gene TRBJ1-1; D gene uncertain. Germline CDR1 SGHRS, CDR2 YFSETQ. This CDR3 has 15 residues. V lost 0 bases and J 4 bases, leaving 13 bases between the germline ends.

This clone was counted a few times. The V gene is TRBV11-2, the J gene TRBJ1-1; no definite D call. From germline, CDR1 is SGHAT and CDR2 FQNNGV. V was pared by 5 bases and J by 4 bases, with 14 bases between. This CDR3 is 14 amino acids long. The CDR3 coding sequence is TGTGCCAGCAGCCCGTACGGGGAGAGCACTGAAGCTTTCTTT. Translated, it gives CASSPYGESTEAFF.

The chain is built from TRBV4-1 and TRBJ2-5; D is uncertain. CDR1 MGHRA and CDR2 YSYEKL come from the germline V gene. The CDR3 covers 15 residues. Trimming took off 4 bases at V and 4 bases at J, with 16 bases between the two ends. Written as DNA, the CDR3 is TGCGCCAGCAGCCCTACGTCTTTCGGACGAGAGACCCAGTACTTC. Its protein is CASSPTSFGRETQYF.

This clone has just one count. V gene TRBV5-4 combines with J gene TRBJ2-3, with TRBD2 matching 14 bases. From germline, CDR1 is SGHNT and CDR2 YYREEE (reference sequence). There are 16 residues in the CDR3. Germline trimming cut 3 bases from V and 6 bases from J; bases unmatched to any gene: 6. The CDR3 region is CASSSGLAGGEDTQYF. CDR3 in DNA: TGTGCCAGCAGCTCTGGACTAGCGGGAGGAGAGGATACGCAGTATTTT.

This sequence joins TRBV18 and TRBJ1-2; no clear D. The germline CDR1 and CDR2 sequences are KGHSH and LQKENI. This CDR3 contains 15 residues. The V end lost 1 base, the J end lost 7 bases, and 16 bases lay between the germline ends. In DNA form, the CDR3 reads TGTGCCAGCTCACCACGTGGCTCCACCCCAGGTGGCTACACCTTC. Amino acid sequence: CASSPRGSTPGGYTF.

The J gene is TRBJ2-1, the V gene TRBV6-1, with 9 bases that match TRBD1. J gave up 4 bases and V 6 bases, and 7 bases lay outside the gene matches. The length of the CDR3 is 15 residues. The germline gives CDR1 MNHNS, CDR2 SASEGT. The CDR3 DNA reads TGTGCCAGCAGGGGGACAGGGTTGGGGTACAATGAGCAGTTCTTC. It encodes CASRGTGLGYNEQFF.

This chain uses TRBV6-1 with TRBJ1-2, with D hard to call. Trimming removed 6 bases from V and 0 bases from J, with 5 bases in between. Germline-derived CDR1 and CDR2 are MNHNS and SASEGT. CDR3 length: 12 residues. CDR3 in DNA: TGTGCCAGCAGCGGAGCTAACTATGGCTACACCTTC. As protein: CASSGANYGYTF.

This clone turned up a few times. The chain links TRBV2 to TRBJ1-3; D gene unclear. Between the trimmed V and J ends, which lost 3 bases and 1 base, there was a span of 10 bases. The CDR3 has 15 amino acids. CDR1 is SNHLY, CDR2 FYNNEI, per germline. In DNA form, the CDR3 reads TGTGCCAGCAGTGAGACTCATAATTCTGGAAACACCATATATTTT. Amino acid sequence: CASSETHNSGNTIYF.

V gene TRBV25-1 combines with J gene TRBJ2-5; 8 nucleotides match TRBD1. The CDR3 loop spans 17 amino acids. Germline CDR1 and CDR2: MGHDK and SYGVNS. With V trimmed by 1 base and J by 2 bases, 9 bases remained unmatched. In nucleotides, the CDR3 is TGTGCCAGCAGTGAATTCAGGACAGGGAGTGCGCAAGAGACCCAGTACTTC. It is translated as CASSEFRTGSAQETQYF. Full variable domain (rest looked up from reference TRBV25-1 and TRBJ2-5): EADIYQTPRYLVIGTGKKITLECSQTMGHDKMYWYQQDPGMELHLIHYSYGVNSTEKGDLSSESTVSRIRTEHFPLTLESARPSHTSQYLCASSEFRTGSAQETQYFGPGTRLLVL.

This clone appeared once. V and J are TRBV10-3 and TRBJ1-2, with TRBD1 as a possible D gene (5 bases). Trimming took off 2 bases at V and 6 bases at J, with 16 bases between the two ends. The CDR3 is made up of 15 amino acids. Germline values: CDR1 ENHRY, CDR2 SYGVKD. CDR3 residues: CAISERPGGGDGYTF. The CDR3 DNA reads as TGTGCCATCAGTGAGCGCCCCGGGGGAGGGGATGGCTACACCTTC.